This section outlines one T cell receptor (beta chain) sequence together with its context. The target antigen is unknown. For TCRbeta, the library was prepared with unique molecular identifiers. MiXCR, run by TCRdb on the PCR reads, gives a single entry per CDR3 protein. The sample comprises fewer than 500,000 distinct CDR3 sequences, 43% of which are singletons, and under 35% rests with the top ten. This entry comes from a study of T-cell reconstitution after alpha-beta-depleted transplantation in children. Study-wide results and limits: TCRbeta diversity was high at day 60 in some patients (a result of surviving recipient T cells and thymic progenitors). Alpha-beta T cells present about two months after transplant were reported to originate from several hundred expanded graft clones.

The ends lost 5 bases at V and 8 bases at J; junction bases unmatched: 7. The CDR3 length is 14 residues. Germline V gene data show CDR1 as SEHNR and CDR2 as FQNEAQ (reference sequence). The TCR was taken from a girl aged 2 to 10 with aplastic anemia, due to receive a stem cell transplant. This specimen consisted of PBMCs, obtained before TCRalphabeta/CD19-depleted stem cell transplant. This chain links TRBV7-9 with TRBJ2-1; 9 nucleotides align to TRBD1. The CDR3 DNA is TGTGCCAGCAGCACGGACAGGGGAATCGATGAGCAGTTCTTC. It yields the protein CASSTDRGIDEQFF.